This is a list of T cell receptor beta chains from one sample in a study of T-cell memory formation after mild COVID-19. One entry per CDR3 protein results from TCRdb running MiXCR on the 5' RACE reads. The data show about 40,000 distinct CDR3 sequences, over 9.5% seen once. Sequenced material: PBMCs or a T cell subset sorted from them (not recorded which). Every receptor here comes from a man aged 18-30 years who had mild COVID-19 (a few samples of this study predate the infection). Cell type and time point are not known. Each CDR3 is given with its conserved first and last residue. D genes are given only for firm matches. Expanded clones get a size class; other rows say once, few or many, or leave the size out.

d_call clone_size j_call v_call cdr3_aa cdr3_nt
NA NA TRBJ2-3 TRBV7-2 CASSSGARGDTQYF TGTGCCAGCAGCTCGGGGGCTCGGGGGGATACGCAGTATTTT
NA many TRBJ1-6 TRBV12-3/TRBV12-4 CASSSLLRVAPLHF TGTGCCAGCAGTTCACTCCTCAGGGTTGCACCCCTCCACTTT
NA many TRBJ1-1 TRBV7-7 CASSETPNTEAFF TGTGCTAGCAGCGAGACACCGAACACTGAAGCTTTCTTT
TRBD1 NA TRBJ2-1 TRBV12-3/TRBV12-4 CASSLTGEGDEQFF TGTGCCAGCAGTTTGACAGGGGAAGGCGATGAGCAGTTCTTC
NA many TRBJ2-1 TRBV20-1 CSAGAEGSSYNEQFF TGCAGTGCTGGGGCGGAAGGGAGCTCCTACAATGAGCAGTTCTTC
TRBD2 many TRBJ2-7 TRBV4-2 CASSQGGGGYEQYF TGTGCCAGCAGCCAAGGTGGGGGGGGCTACGAGCAGTACTTC
TRBD2 many TRBJ2-3 TRBV2 CASSEVGSSGGARTDTQYF TGTGCCAGCAGTGAAGTGGGTAGTAGCGGGGGGGCGCGCACAGATACGCAGTATTTT
NA many TRBJ1-4 TRBV20-1 CSARDRARGEKLFF TGCAGTGCTAGAGATAGGGCCCGGGGTGAAAAACTGTTTTTT
NA many TRBJ2-2 TRBV21-1 CASSKCPPTSGGPNGELFF TGTGCCAGCAGCAAATGCCCCCCCACTAGCGGGGGGCCCAACGGGGAGCTGTTTTTT
TRBD2 many TRBJ2-1 TRBV7-7 CASSLGLAGYNEQFF TGTGCCAGCAGCCTAGGACTAGCGGGCTACAATGAGCAGTTCTTC
NA many TRBJ1-2 TRBV5-1 CASSSQGEGGYTF TGCGCCAGCAGCTCCCAGGGAGAAGGTGGCTACACCTTC
TRBD2 NA TRBJ2-7 TRBV4-1 CASSQELAGGPEQYF TGCGCCAGCAGCCAAGAGCTAGCGGGAGGGCCGGAGCAGTACTTC
NA few TRBJ2-2 TRBV7-9 CASSPMAGITGELFF TGTGCCAGCAGCCCGATGGCAGGGATCACCGGGGAGCTGTTTTTT
TRBD2 many TRBJ2-2 TRBV14 CASSQDVPSGYTGELFF TGTGCCAGCAGCCAAGATGTTCCTAGCGGTTACACCGGGGAGCTGTTTTTT
NA many TRBJ2-3 TRBV12-3/TRBV12-4 CASRSTGLGTDTQYF TGTGCCAGCAGGTCTACAGGGTTGGGCACAGATACGCAGTATTTT
NA NA TRBJ2-7 TRBV12-3/TRBV12-4 CASSFWATQGYEQYF TGTGCCAGCAGTTTTTGGGCAACACAGGGCTACGAGCAGTACTTC
NA many TRBJ2-6 TRBV11-2 CASSKRALEGATGANVLTF TGTGCCAGCAGCAAAAGGGCGCTCGAAGGGGCAACCGGGGCCAACGTCCTGACTTTC
TRBD2 few TRBJ2-1 TRBV9 CASSGTSGGWNEQFF TGTGCCAGCAGCGGCACTAGCGGGGGGTGGAATGAGCAGTTCTTC
NA many TRBJ2-3 TRBV29-1 CSVEQGGGTDTQYF TGCAGCGTTGAGCAGGGGGGTGGCACAGATACGCAGTATTTT
TRBD1 many TRBJ2-1 TRBV19 CATRTGYIGEQFF TGTGCCACTCGGACAGGGTATATTGGTGAGCAGTTCTTC
NA many TRBJ2-5 TRBV20-1 CSARRQQETQYF TGCAGTGCTAGACGACAACAAGAGACCCAGTACTTC
NA many TRBJ2-2 TRBV5-1 CASSIQGPNTGELFF TGCGCCAGCAGCATCCAGGGACCGAACACCGGGGAGCTGTTTTTT
NA many TRBJ1-2 TRBV7-2 CASSLWAAYGYTF TGTGCCAGCAGCTTATGGGCAGCGTATGGCTACACCTTC
NA many TRBJ2-7 TRBV7-2 CASSIGTQQYEQYF TGTGCCAGCTCCATCGGGACACAACAATACGAGCAGTACTTC
NA few TRBJ2-7 TRBV7-2 CASSLSYYEQYF TGTGCCAGCAGCTTATCTTACTACGAGCAGTACTTC
NA NA TRBJ1-1 TRBV12-5 CASGATGRNTEAFF TGTGCTAGTGGCGCGACAGGACGGAACACTGAAGCTTTCTTT
NA many TRBJ2-3 TRBV7-2 CASSLDYFSTDTQYF TGTGCCAGCAGCTTAGATTACTTCTCCACAGATACGCAGTATTTT
NA many TRBJ2-6 TRBV6-1 CASSGLAGANVLTF TGTGCCAGCAGTGGACTAGCTGGGGCCAACGTCCTGACTTTC
TRBD2 many TRBJ2-5 TRBV7-8 CASSLVGGMETQYF TGTGCCAGCAGCTTAGTGGGGGGGATGGAGACCCAGTACTTC
NA many TRBJ2-1 TRBV7-2 CASSPRVTEQFF TGTGCCAGCAGCCCCCGGGTTACCGAGCAGTTCTTC
TRBD1 NA TRBJ2-5 TRBV7-9 CASSRSDRGLGQETQYF TGTGCCAGCAGCCGTAGCGACAGGGGGCTGGGACAAGAGACCCAGTACTTC
NA NA TRBJ1-4 TRBV6-5 CASSYSFGATNEKLFF TGTGCCAGCAGTTACTCCTTTGGGGCAACTAATGAAAAACTGTTTTTT
NA many TRBJ2-1 TRBV10-3 CAISEPGPQVF TGTGCCATCAGTGAACCGGGACCCCAGGTCTTC